Sequencing of this TCR beta chain was carried out in a study of T-cell memory formation after mild COVID-19. There are a few counts of this clonotype. What it recognizes is unknown. The CDR3 loop spans 13 amino acids. In germline, CDR1 is MNHEY, CDR2 SVGAGI. Trimming took off 0 bases at V and 6 bases at J, with 8 bases between the two ends. TCRdb re-called the 5' RACE reads through MiXCR, storing one row per CDR3 protein. The sample consists of about half a million distinct CDR3 sequences, roughly 18% of them appearing once. Notes on the study in general: CM and EM subsets held most contracting CD4+ clones; EMRA held CD8+ ones.

The genes are TRBV6-5 and TRBJ1-1, with D possibly TRBD1 on 5 matching bases. The source material was PBMCs or a T cell subset sorted from them (not recorded which). The sequence was collected from an adult woman who had mild COVID-19 (a few samples of this study predate the infection). Cell type and time point are not known. CDR3 coding DNA: TGTGCCAGCAGTTACTCGGGACTAGCTGAAGCTTTCTTT. This gives the protein CASSYSGLAEAFF.